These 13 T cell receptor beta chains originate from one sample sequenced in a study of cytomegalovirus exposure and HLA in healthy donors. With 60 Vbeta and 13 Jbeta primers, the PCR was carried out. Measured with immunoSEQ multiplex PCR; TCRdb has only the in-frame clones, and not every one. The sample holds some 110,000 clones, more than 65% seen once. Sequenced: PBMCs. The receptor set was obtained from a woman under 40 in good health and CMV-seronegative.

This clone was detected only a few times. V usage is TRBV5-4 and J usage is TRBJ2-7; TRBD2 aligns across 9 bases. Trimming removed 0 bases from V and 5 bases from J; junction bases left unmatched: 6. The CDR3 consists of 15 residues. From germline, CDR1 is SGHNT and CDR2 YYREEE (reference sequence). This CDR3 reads CASSLGLAGQNEQYF. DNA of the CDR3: TGTGCCAGCAGCTTGGGGCTAGCGGGACAGAACGAGCAGTACTTC.

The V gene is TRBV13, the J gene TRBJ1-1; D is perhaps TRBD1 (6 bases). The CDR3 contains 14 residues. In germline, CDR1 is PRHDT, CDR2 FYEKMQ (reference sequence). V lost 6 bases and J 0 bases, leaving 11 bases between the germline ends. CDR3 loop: CASSYDRMNTEAFF. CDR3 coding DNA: TGTGCCAGCAGTTATGACAGGATGAACACTGAAGCTTTCTTT.

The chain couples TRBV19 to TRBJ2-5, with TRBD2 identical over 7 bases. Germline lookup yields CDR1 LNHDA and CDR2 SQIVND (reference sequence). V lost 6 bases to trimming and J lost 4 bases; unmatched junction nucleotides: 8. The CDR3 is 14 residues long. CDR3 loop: CASSEGGRGETQYF. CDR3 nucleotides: TGTGCCAGTAGCGAGGGAGGGCGGGGAGAGACCCAGTACTTC.

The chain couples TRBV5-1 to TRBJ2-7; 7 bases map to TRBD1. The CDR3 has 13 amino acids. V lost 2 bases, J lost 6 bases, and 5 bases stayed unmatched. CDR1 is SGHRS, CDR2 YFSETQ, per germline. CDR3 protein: CASSFDRESEQYF. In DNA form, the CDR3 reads TGCGCCAGCAGCTTTGACAGGGAATCCGAGCAGTACTTC.

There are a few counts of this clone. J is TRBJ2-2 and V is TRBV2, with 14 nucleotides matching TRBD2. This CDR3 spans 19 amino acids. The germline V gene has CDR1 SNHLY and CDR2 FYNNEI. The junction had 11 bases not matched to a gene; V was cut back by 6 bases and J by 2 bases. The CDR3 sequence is CASRAGTSGRAVNTGELFF. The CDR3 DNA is TGTGCCAGCAGGGCCGGGACTAGCGGGAGAGCCGTTAACACCGGGGAGCTGTTTTTT.

CDR3 sequence: CASSSGFQPQHF. In DNA, the CDR3 is TGTGCCAGTAGTTCCGGGTTTCAGCCCCAGCATTTT. This chain connects TRBV19 to TRBJ1-5, with D hard to call. From germline, CDR1 is LNHDA and CDR2 SQIVND (reference sequence). The V end was cut by 5 bases, the J end by 6 bases, with 8 bases between. The CDR3 spans 12 residues. The full variable domain, its missing parts supplied by reference TRBV19 and TRBJ1-5, is DGGITQSPKYLFRKEGQNVTLSCEQNLNHDAMYWYRQDPGQGLRLIYYSQIVNDFQKGDIAEGYSVSREKKESFPLTVTSAQKNPTAFYLCASSSGFQPQHFGDGTRLSIL.

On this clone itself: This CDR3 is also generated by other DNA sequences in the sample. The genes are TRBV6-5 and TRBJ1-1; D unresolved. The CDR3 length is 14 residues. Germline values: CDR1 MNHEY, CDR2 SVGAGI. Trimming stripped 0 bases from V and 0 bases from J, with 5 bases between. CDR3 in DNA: TGTGCCAGCAGTTACTCCGTATTGAACACTGAAGCTTTCTTT. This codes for CASSYSVLNTEAFF.

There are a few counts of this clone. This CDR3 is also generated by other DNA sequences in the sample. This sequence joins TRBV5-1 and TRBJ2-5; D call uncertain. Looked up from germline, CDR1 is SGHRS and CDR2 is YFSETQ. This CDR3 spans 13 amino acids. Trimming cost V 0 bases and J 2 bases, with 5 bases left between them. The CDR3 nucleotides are TGCGCCAGCAGCTTGGGAACACAAGAGACCCAGTACTTC. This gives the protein CASSLGTQETQYF. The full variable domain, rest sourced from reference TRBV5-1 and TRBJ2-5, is KAGVTQTPRYLIKTRGQQVTLSCSPISGHRSVSWYQQTPGQGLQFLFEYFSETQRNKGNFPGRFSGRQFSNSRSEMNVSTLELGDSALYLCASSLGTQETQYFGPGTRLLVL.

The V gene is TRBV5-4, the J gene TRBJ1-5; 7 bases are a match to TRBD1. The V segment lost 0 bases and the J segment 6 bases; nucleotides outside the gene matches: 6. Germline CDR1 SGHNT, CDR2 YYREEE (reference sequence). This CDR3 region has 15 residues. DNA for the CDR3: TGTGCCAGCAGCTTGGACAGGGGAGCCCTTCAGCCCCAGCATTTT. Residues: CASSLDRGALQPQHF.

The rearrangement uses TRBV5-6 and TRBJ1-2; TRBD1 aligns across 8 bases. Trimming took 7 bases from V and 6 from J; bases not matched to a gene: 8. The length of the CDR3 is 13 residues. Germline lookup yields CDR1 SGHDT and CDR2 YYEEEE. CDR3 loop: CASGRTGINGYTF. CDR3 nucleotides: TGTGCCAGCGGAAGGACAGGGATAAATGGCTACACCTTC. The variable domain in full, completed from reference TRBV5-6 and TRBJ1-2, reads DAGVTQSPTHLIKTRGQQVTLRCSPKSGHDTVSWYQQALGQGPQFIFQYYEEEERQRGNFPDRFSGHQFPNYSSELNVNALLLGDSALYLCASGRTGINGYTFGSGTRLTVV.

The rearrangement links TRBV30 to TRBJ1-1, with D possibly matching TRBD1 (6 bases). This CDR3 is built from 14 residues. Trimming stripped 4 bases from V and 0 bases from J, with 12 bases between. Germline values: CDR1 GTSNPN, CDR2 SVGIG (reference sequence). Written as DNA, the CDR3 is TGTGCCTGGACTACAGGGACAATGAACACTGAAGCTTTCTTT. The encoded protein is CAWTTGTMNTEAFF.

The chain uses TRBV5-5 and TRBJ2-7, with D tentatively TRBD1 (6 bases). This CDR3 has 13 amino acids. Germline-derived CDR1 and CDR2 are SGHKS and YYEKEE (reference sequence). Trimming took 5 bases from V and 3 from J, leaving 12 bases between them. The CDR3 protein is CASSFLDSYEQYF. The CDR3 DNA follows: TGTGCCAGCAGTTTTTTGGACAGCTACGAGCAGTACTTC.

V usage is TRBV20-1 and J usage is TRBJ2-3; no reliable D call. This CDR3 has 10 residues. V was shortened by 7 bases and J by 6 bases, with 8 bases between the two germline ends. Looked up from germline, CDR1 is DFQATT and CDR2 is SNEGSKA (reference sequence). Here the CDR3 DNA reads TGCAGTGTTTCGCGGGATACGCAGTATTTT. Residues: CSVSRDTQYF.